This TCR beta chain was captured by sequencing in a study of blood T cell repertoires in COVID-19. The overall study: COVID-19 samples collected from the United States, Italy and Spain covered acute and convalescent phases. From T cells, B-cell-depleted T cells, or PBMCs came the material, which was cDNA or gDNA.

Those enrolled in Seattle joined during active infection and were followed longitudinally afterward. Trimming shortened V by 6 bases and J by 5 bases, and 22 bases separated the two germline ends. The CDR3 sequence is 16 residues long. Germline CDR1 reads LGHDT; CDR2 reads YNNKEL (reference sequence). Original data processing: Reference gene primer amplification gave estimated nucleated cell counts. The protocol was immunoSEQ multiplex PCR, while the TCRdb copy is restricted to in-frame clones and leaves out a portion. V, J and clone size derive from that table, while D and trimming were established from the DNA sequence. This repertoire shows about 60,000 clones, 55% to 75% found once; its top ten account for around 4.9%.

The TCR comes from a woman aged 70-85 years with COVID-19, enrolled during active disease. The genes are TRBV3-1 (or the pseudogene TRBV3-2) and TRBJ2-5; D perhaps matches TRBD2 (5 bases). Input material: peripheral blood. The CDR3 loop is CASRTNPDSLRETQYF. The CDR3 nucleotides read TGTGCCAGCAGGACAAACCCGGACTCACTGAGGGAGACCCAGTACTTC.